This TCR beta chain was retrieved from a study of response to subunit inactivated influenza vaccine. Whole-study results and caveats: Each seasonal influenza vaccination, the authors suggested, recruits few new T cells.

Notes on this clonotype: The antigen remains unidentified.

TCRdb re-derived calls from the RT-PCR reads in MiXCR, one entry per CDR3 protein. This repertoire shows 700,000 to 900,000 distinct CDR3 sequences, about 20% found once; its top ten account for roughly 10%. CDR1 and CDR2 (germline): DFQATT, SNEGSKA (reference sequence). The CDR3 extends over 15 amino acids. V was clipped by 3 bases and J by 3 bases, with 16 bases between them. This rearrangement joins TRBV20-1 to TRBJ2-3; tentative D call: TRBD2 (6 bases). The material sequenced was PBMCs from blood, taken roughly 5 days after vaccination. This sequence originates from a man between 50 and 59 years old who received an inactivated influenza vaccine. The CDR3, as DNA: TGCAGTGCTAGCACCCCTGGAGGGGTAACAGATACGCAGTATTTT. This translates into CSASTPGGVTDTQYF.